The 2 T cell receptor beta chains given below trace back to one sample, sequenced in a study of T cells in Graves' hyperthyroidism and ophthalmopathy. TCR beta CDR3 regions were amplified from RNA. HTBI primers were employed in a first-round RT-PCR of the TCR CDR3. TCRdb ran MiXCR on the multiplex PCR reads and lists one entry per CDR3 protein. In the table there are some 570,000 distinct CDR3 sequences, roughly 17% of which are singletons. The sample was blood. Receptors were obtained from a woman younger than 35 with Graves' ophthalmopathy.

The gene calls are TRBV2 and TRBJ2-1, with a tentative D call TRBD1 (5 bases). The CDR3 contains 14 residues. Germline values: CDR1 SNHLY, CDR2 FYNNEI. The V end lost 6 bases, the J end lost 3 bases, and 12 bases lay between the germline ends. The CDR3 region is CASRTGARYNEQFF. CDR3 nucleotide sequence: TGTGCCAGCAGGACTGGGGCTCGCTACAATGAGCAGTTCTTC.

This chain connects TRBV29-1 to TRBJ1-2, with no clear D. Germline V gene lookup returns CDR1 SQVTM and CDR2 ANQGSEA. Trimming left V 3 bases short and J 7 bases short, with 18 bases between. The CDR3 is 14 amino acids. The CDR3 DNA sequence: TGCAGCGTTGAGGGTGGCTTCCCTTGGCGTGGCTACACCTTC. Its translation is CSVEGGFPWRGYTF.